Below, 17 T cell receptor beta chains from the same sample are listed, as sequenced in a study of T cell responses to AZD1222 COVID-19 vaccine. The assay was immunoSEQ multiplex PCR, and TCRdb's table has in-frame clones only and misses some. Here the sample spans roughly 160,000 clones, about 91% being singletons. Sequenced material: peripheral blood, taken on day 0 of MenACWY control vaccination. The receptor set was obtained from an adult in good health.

The DNA for the CDR3 is TGTGCCAGCAGCTTAGGCGCAGGGTGGACGACTAATGAAAAACTGTTTTTT. It translates to CASSLGAGWTTNEKLFF. J is TRBJ1-4 and V is TRBV7-2; maybe TRBD1 (5 bases). In germline, CDR1 is SGHTA, CDR2 FQGNSA. The CDR3 length is 17 residues. V lost 1 base to trimming and J lost 2 bases, with 14 bases between them.

The CDR3 region is CASSPQSLYGYTF. In DNA, the CDR3 is TGTGCCAGCTCACCACAGTCTCTCTATGGCTACACCTTC. J is TRBJ1-2 and V is TRBV18; D gene ambiguous. V lost 1 base and J lost 4, with 7 bases in between. The CDR3 runs 13 residues. Germline V CDR1 and CDR2: KGHSH, LQKENI.

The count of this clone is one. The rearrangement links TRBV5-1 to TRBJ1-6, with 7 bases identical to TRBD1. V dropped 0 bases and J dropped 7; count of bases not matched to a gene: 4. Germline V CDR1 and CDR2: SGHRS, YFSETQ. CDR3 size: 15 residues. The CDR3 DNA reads TGCGCCAGCAGCTTGGCTGGACAGGAAAATTCACCCCTCCACTTT. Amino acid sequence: CASSLAGQENSPLHF.

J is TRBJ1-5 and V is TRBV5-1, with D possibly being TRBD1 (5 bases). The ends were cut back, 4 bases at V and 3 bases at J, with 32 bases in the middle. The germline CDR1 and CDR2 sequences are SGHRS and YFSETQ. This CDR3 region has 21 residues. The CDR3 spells CASSRPPEGRLSGPHNQPQHF. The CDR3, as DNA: TGCGCCAGCAGCCGACCCCCTGAGGGACGTCTTTCCGGGCCCCACAATCAGCCCCAGCATTTT.

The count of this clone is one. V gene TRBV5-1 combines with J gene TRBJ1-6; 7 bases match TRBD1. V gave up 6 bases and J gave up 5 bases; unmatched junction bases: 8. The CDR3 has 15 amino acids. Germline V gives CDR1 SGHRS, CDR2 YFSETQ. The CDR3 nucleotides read TGCGCCAGCATGGAGGGGGCGGTAAATAATTCACCCCTCCACTTT. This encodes CASMEGAVNNSPLHF.

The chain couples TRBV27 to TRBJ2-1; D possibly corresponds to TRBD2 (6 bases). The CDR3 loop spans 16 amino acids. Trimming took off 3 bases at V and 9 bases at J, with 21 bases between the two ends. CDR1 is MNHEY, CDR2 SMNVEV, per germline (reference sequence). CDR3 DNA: TGTGCCAGCAGTTTCCTTAGTGGGACTGTCTCGACTGAGCAGTTCTTC. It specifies CASSFLSGTVSTEQFF.

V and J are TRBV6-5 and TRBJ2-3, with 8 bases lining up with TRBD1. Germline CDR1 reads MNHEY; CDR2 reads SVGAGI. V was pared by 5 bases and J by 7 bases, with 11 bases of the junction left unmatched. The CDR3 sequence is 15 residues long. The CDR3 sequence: CASSPDRGPWNTQYF. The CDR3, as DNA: TGTGCCAGCAGTCCTGACAGGGGACCGTGGAATACGCAGTATTTT.

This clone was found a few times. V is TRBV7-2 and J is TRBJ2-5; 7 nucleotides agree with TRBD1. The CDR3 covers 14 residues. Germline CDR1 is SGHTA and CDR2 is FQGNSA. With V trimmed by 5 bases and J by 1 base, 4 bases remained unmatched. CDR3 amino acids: CASSLDRVQETQYF. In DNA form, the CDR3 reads TGTGCCAGCAGCCTTGACAGGGTCCAAGAGACCCAGTACTTC.

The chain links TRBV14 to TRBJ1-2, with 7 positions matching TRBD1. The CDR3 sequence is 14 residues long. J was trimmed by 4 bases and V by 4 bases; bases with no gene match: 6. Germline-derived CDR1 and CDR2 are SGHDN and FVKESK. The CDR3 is CASSPRTGGYGYTF. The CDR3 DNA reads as TGTGCCAGCAGCCCCCGGACAGGTGGCTATGGCTACACCTTC.

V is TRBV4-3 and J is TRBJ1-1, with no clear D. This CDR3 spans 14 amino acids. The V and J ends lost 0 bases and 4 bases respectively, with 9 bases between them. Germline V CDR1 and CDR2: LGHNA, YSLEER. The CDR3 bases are TGCGCCAGCAGCCAAGATATTCGGAGCACTGAAGCTTTCTTT. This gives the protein CASSQDIRSTEAFF.

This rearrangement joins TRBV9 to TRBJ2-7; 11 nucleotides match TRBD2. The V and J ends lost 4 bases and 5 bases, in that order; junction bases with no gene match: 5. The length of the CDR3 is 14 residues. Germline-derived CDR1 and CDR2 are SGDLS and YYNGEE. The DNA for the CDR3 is TGTGCCAGCAGCCTCCTAGCGGGAGGCCACGAGCAGTACTTC. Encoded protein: CASSLLAGGHEQYF.

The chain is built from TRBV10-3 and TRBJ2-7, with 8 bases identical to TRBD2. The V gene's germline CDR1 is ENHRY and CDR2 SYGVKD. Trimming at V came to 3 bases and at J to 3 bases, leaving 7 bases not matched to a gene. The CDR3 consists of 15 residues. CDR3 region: CAISDRVAGNYEQYF. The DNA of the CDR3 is TGTGCCATCAGTGATAGGGTAGCGGGAAACTACGAGCAGTACTTC.

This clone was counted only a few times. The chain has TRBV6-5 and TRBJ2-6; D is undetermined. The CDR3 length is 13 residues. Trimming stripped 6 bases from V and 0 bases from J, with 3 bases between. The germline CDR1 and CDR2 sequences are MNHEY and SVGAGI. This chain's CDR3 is CASRRSGANVLTF. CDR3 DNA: TGTGCCAGCAGGCGCTCTGGGGCCAACGTCCTGACTTTC.

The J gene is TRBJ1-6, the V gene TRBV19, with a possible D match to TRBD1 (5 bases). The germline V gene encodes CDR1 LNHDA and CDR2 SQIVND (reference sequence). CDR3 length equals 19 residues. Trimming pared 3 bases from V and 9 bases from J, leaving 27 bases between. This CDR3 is CASSIESLSRDRLGSPLHF. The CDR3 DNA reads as TGTGCCAGTAGTATCGAGAGTTTGTCCAGGGATCGTCTAGGTTCACCCCTCCACTTT.

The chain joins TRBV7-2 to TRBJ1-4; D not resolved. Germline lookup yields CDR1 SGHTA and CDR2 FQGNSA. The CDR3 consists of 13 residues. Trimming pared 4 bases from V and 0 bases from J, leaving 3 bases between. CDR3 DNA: TGTGCCAGCAGCTACGCAACTAATGAAAAACTGTTTTTT. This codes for CASSYATNEKLFF.

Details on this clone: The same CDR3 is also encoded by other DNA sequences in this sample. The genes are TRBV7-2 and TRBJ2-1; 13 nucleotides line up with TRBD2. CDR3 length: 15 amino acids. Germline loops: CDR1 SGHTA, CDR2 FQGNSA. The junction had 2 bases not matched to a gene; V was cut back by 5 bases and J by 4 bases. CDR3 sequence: CASSLGLAGYNEQFF. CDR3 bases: TGTGCCAGCAGCCTGGGACTAGCGGGATACAATGAGCAGTTCTTC.

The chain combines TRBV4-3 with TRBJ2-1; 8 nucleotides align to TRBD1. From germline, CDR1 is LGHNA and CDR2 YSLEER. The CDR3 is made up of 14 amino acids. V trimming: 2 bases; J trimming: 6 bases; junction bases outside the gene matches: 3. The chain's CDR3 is CASSQQQGVNEQFF. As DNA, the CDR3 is TGCGCCAGCAGCCAACAACAGGGGGTCAATGAGCAGTTCTTC.